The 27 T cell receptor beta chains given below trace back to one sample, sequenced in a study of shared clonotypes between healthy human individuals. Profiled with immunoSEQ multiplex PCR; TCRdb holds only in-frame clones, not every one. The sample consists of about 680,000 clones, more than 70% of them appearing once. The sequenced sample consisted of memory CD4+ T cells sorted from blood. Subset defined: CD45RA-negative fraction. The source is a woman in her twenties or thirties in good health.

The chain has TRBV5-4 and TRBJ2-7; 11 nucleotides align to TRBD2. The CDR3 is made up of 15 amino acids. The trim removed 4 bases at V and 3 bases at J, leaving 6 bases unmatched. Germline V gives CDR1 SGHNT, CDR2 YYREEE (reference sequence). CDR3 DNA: TGTGCCAGCAGCCGGGGACTAGCGGAGATCTACGAGCAGTACTTC. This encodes CASSRGLAEIYEQYF.

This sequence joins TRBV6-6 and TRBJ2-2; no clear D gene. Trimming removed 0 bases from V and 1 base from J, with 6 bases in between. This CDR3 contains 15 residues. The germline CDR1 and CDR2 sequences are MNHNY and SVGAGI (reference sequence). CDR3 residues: CASSYSRQNTGELFF. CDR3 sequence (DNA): TGTGCCAGCAGTTACTCGAGACAGAACACCGGGGAGCTGTTTTTT.

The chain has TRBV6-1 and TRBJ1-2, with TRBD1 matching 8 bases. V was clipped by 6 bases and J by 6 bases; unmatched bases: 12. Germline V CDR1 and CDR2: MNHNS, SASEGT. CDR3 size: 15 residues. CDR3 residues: CASSFRVGTGHGYTF. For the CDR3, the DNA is TGTGCCAGCAGCTTTCGCGTCGGGACAGGACATGGCTACACCTTC.

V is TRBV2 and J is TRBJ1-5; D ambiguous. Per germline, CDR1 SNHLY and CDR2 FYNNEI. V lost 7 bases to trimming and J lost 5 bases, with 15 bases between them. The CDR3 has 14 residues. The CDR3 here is CASTASGGDQPQHF. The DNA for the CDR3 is TGTGCCAGCACCGCTTCGGGTGGGGATCAGCCCCAGCATTTT.

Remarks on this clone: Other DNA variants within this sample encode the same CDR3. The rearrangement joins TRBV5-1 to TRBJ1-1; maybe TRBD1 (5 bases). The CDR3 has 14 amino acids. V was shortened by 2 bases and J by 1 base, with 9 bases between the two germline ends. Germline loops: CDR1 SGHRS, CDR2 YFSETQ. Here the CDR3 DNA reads TGCGCCAGCAGCTTAGGGACGGAGAACACTGAAGCTTTCTTT. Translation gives CASSLGTENTEAFF.

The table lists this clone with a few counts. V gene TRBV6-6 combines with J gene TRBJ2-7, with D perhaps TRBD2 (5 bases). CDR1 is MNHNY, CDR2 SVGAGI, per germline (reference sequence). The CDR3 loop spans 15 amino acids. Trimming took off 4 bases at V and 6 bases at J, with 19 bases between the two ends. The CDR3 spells CASSSPTPPGCEQYF. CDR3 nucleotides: TGTGCCAGCAGTTCCCCGACACCGCCGGGGTGCGAGCAGTACTTC.

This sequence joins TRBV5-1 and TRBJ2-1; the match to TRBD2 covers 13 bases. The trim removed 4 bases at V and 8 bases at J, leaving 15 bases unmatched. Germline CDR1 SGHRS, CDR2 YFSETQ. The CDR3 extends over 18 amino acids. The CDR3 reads CASSPGTSGRAISDEQFF. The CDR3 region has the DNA TGCGCCAGCAGCCCGGGAACTAGCGGGAGGGCCATTAGTGATGAGCAGTTCTTC.

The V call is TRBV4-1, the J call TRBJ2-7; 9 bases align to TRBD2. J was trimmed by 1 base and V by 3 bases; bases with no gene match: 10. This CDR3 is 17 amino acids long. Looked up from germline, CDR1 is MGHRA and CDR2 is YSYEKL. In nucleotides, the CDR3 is TGCGCCAGCAGCCATCTCTTTAGCGGGAGCGGTTCCTACGAGCAGTACTTC. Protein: CASSHLFSGSGSYEQYF.

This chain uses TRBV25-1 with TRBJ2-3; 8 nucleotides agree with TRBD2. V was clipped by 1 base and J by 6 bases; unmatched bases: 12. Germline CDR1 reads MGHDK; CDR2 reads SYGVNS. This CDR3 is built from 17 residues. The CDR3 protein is CASSEWVSGGRRDTQYF. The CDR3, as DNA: TGTGCCAGCAGTGAATGGGTCTCGGGCGGGAGGCGGGATACGCAGTATTTT.

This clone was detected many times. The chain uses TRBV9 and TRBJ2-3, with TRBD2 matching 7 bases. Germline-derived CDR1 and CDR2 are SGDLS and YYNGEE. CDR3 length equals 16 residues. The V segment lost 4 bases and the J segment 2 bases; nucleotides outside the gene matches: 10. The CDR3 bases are TGTGCCAGCAGCAAAGGGGCTAGCGGATTCACAGATACGCAGTATTTT. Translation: CASSKGASGFTDTQYF.

The CDR3 spells CASSFSGNGEQFF. DNA of the CDR3: TGCGCCAGCAGCTTTTCCGGGAACGGTGAGCAGTTCTTC. The chain employs TRBV5-1 and TRBJ2-1, with D possibly being TRBD2 (5 bases). Germline V lookup: CDR1 SGHRS, CDR2 YFSETQ. The CDR3 is 13 amino acids. Trimming took 2 bases from V and 9 from J, leaving 12 bases between them.

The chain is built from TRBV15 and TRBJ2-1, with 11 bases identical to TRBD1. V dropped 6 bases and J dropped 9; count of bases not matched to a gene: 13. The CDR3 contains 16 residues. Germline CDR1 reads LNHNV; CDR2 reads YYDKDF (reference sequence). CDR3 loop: CATRDPGTGGLSEQFF. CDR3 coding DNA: TGTGCCACCAGAGACCCCGGGACAGGGGGTTTGAGTGAGCAGTTCTTC.

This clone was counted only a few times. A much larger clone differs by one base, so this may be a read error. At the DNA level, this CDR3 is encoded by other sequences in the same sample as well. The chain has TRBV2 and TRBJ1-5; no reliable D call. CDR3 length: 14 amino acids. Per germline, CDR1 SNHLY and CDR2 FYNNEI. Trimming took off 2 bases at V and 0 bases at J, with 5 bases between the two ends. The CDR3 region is CASSEQYSNQPQHF. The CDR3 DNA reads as TGTGCCAGCAGTGAACAATATAGCAATCAGCCCCAGCATTTT.

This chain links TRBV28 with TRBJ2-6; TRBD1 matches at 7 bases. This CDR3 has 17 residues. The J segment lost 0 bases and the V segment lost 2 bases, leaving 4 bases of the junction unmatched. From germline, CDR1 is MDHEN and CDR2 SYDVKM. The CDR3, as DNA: TGTGCCAGCAGTTTAACAGGGGAAAGCTCTGGGGCCAACGTCCTGACTTTC. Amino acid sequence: CASSLTGESSGANVLTF.

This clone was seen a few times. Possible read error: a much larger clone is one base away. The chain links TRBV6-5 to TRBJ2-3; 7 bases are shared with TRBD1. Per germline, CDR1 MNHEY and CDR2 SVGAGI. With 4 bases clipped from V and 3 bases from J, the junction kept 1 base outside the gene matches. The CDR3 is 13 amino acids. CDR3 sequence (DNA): TGTGCCAGCAGTTTCAGGGGGACAGATACGCAGTATTTT. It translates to CASSFRGTDTQYF.

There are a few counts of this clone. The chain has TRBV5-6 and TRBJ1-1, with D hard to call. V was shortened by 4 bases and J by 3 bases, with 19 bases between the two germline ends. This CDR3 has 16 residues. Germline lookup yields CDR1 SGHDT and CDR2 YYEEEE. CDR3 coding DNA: TGTGCCAGCAGCGTAAGGGCTCATTGGGCTGACACTGAAGCTTTCTTT. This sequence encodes CASSVRAHWADTEAFF. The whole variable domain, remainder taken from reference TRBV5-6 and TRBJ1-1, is DAGVTQSPTHLIKTRGQQVTLRCSPKSGHDTVSWYQQALGQGPQFIFQYYEEEERQRGNFPDRFSGHQFPNYSSELNVNALLLGDSALYLCASSVRAHWADTEAFFGQGTRLTVV.

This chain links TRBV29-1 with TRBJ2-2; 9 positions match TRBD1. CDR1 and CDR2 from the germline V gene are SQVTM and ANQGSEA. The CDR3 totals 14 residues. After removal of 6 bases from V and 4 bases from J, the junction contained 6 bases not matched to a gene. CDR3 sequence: CSVVQGAGTGELFF. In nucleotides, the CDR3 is TGCAGCGTCGTACAGGGGGCGGGCACCGGGGAGCTGTTTTTT.

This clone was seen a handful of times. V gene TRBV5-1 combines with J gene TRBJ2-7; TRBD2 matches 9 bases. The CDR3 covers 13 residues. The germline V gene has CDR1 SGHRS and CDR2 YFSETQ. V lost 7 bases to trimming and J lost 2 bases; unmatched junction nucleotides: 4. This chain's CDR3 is CASGLAGPYEQYF. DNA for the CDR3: TGCGCCAGCGGTCTAGCGGGGCCCTACGAGCAGTACTTC.

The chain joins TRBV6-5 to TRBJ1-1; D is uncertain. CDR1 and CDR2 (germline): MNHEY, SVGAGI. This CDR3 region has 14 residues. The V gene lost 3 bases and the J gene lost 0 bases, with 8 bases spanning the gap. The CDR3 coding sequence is TGTGCCAGCAGTTATCTGAGTTTGAACACTGAAGCTTTCTTT. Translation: CASSYLSLNTEAFF.

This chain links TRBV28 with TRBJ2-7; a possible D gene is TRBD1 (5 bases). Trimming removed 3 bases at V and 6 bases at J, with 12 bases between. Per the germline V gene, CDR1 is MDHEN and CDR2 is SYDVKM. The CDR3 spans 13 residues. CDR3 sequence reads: CASSFRQGFEQYF. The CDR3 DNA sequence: TGTGCCAGCAGTTTTAGGCAGGGCTTCGAGCAGTACTTC.

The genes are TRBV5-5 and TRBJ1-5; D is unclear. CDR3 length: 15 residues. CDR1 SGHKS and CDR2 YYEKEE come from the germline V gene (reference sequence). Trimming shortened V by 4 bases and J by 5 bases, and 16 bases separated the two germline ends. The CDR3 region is CASSLGWVGDQPQHF. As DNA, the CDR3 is TGTGCCAGCAGCCTGGGGTGGGTTGGAGATCAGCCCCAGCATTTT.

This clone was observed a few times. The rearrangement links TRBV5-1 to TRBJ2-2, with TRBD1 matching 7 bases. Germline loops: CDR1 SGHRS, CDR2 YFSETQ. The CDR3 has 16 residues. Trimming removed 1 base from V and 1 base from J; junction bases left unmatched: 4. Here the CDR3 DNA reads TGCGCCAGCAGCTTGTACCCAGGGGGGAACACCGGGGAGCTGTTTTTT. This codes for CASSLYPGGNTGELFF.

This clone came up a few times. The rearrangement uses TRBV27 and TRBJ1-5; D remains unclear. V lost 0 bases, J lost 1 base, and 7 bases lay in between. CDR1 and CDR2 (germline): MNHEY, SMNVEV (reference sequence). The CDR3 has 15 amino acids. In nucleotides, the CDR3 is TGTGCCAGCAGTTTATCGACGGGGAGCAATCAGCCCCAGCATTTT. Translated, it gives CASSLSTGSNQPQHF.

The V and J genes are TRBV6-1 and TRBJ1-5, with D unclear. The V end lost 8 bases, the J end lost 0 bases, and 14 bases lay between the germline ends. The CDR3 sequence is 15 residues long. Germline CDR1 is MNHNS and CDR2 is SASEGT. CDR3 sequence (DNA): TGTGCCAGCTCGACGGAGCACTTTAGCAATCAGCCCCAGCATTTT. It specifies CASSTEHFSNQPQHF.

CDR3 coding DNA: TGTGCCAGCAGCCACCGGTCCTGGATAGAGGCGGAGACCCAGTACTTC. Amino acids: CASSHRSWIEAETQYF. V usage is TRBV6-6 and J usage is TRBJ2-5; D is unclear. CDR1 and CDR2 from the germline V gene are MNHNY and SVGAGI (reference sequence). The CDR3 is made up of 16 amino acids. V was shortened by 6 bases and J by 5 bases, with 22 bases between the two germline ends.

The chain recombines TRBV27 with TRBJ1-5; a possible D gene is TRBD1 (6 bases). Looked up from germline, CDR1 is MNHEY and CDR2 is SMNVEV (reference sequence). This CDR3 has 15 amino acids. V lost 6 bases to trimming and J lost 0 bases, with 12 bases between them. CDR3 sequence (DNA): TGTGCCAGCAGGCAGGGGAGGGGTAGCAATCAGCCCCAGCATTTT. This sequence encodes CASRQGRGSNQPQHF.

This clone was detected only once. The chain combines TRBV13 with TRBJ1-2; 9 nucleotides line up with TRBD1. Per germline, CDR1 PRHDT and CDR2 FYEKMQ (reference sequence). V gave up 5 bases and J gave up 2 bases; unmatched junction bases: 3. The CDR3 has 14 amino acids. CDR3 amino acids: CASSRTGVNYGYTF. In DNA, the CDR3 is TGTGCCAGCAGCAGGACAGGGGTGAACTATGGCTACACCTTC. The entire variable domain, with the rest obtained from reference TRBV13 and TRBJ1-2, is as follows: AAGVIQSPRHLIKEKRETATLKCYPIPRHDTVYWYQQGPGQDPQFLISFYEKMQSDKGSIPDRFSAQQFSDYHSELNMSSLELGDSALYFCASSRTGVNYGYTFGSGTRLTVV.